What follows are 25 T cell receptor beta chains derived from one specimen sequenced in a study of T cell responses to AZD1222 COVID-19 vaccine. Clones were sequenced by immunoSEQ multiplex PCR, and TCRdb holds only the in-frame ones, with some missing. The top ten hold about a tenth of the sample, which has fewer than 80,000 clones, about 91% seen once. The specimen was peripheral blood, collected 28 days after the second dose of the MenACWY control vaccine. Receptor source: an adult who received the MenACWY meningococcal vaccine as a control.

The genes are TRBV6-2 or TRBV6-3 and TRBJ2-7; the D gene is possibly TRBD2 (5 bases). The ends were cut back, 2 bases at V and 4 bases at J, with 6 bases in the middle. CDR3 length: 12 amino acids. Looked up from germline, CDR1 is MNHEY and CDR2 is SVGEGT. For the CDR3, the DNA is TGTGCCAGCAGTTACGAGCGGTACGAGCAGTACTTC. It translates to CASSYERYEQYF.

This chain connects TRBV18 to TRBJ2-2; tentatively, D is TRBD2 (6 bases). Trimming removed 6 bases from V and 5 bases from J, with 16 bases in between. The length of the CDR3 is 15 residues. From germline, CDR1 is KGHSH and CDR2 LQKENI. This CDR3 is CASSLMGGVTGELFF. The CDR3 bases are TGTGCCAGCTCGCTGATGGGAGGAGTAACCGGGGAGCTGTTTTTT. The full variable domain, in which reference TRBV18 and TRBJ2-2 provide the parts outside the CDR3, is NAGVMQNPRHLVRRRGQEARLRCSPMKGHSHVYWYRQLPEEGLKFMVYLQKENIIDESGMPKERFSAEFPKEGPSILRIQQVVRGDSAAYFCASSLMGGVTGELFFGEGSRLTVL.

V is TRBV18 and J is TRBJ2-7, with D perhaps TRBD1 or TRBD2 (5 bases each). Per germline, CDR1 KGHSH and CDR2 LQKENI. The ends were cut back, 2 bases at V and 6 bases at J, with 8 bases in the middle. The CDR3 loop spans 12 amino acids. The CDR3 loop reads CASSPGGSEQYF. The CDR3 bases are TGTGCCAGCTCACCAGGGGGTTCCGAGCAGTACTTC.

The chain couples TRBV30 to TRBJ1-2, with D possibly matching TRBD1 (5 bases). This CDR3 is 13 amino acids long. Looked up from germline, CDR1 is GTSNPN and CDR2 is SVGIG (reference sequence). V dropped 4 bases and J dropped 2 bases, with 11 bases sitting between them. The CDR3 nucleotides read TGTGCCTGGACCGGGGGGAGGAACTATGGCTACACCTTC. It encodes CAWTGGRNYGYTF.

Only a few counts were recorded for this clone. The J gene is TRBJ1-2, the V gene TRBV30, with TRBD1 as a possible D gene (5 bases). The V gene lost 7 bases and the J gene lost 2 bases, with 23 bases spanning the gap. The CDR3 totals 16 residues. Germline-derived CDR1 and CDR2 are GTSNPN and SVGIG (reference sequence). CDR3 sequence (DNA): TGTGCCTCGATCCCGGGACCCCTGGTCGGGAACTATGGCTACACCTTC. It encodes CASIPGPLVGNYGYTF.

This sequence joins TRBV4-3 and TRBJ1-3; D is possibly TRBD1 (6 bases). Germline lookup yields CDR1 LGHNA and CDR2 YSLEER. V was pared by 3 bases and J by 8 bases, with 14 bases between. This CDR3 has 14 amino acids. CDR3 region: CASSHSNREDTIYF. CDR3 DNA sequence: TGCGCCAGCAGCCATTCTAACAGGGAAGACACCATATATTTT.

This rearrangement joins TRBV19 to TRBJ2-7; D not resolved. The CDR3 has 14 residues. V was pared by 8 bases and J by 7 bases, with 21 bases between. Looked up from germline, CDR1 is LNHDA and CDR2 is SQIVND (reference sequence). Here the CDR3 reads CASGRAAMGREQYF. The CDR3, as DNA: TGTGCCAGTGGTCGGGCGGCCATGGGTCGGGAGCAGTACTTC.

V is TRBV27 and J is TRBJ2-1; D is tentatively TRBD1 or TRBD2 (6 bases each). V was trimmed by 0 bases and J by 2 bases, leaving 11 bases between them. Germline CDR1 is MNHEY and CDR2 is SMNVEV (reference sequence). The CDR3 runs 16 residues. CDR3 residues: CASSLSGGIAYNEQFF. The CDR3 DNA is TGTGCCAGCAGTTTATCGGGGGGCATAGCCTACAATGAGCAGTTCTTC.

In nucleotides, the CDR3 is TGTGCCAGCAGTCCCCGACAAGGCGAGACCCAGTACTTC. It encodes CASSPRQGETQYF. This rearrangement joins TRBV2 to TRBJ2-5; D unclear. This CDR3 region has 13 residues. Trimming stripped 5 bases from V and 5 bases from J, with 12 bases between. Per the germline V gene, CDR1 is SNHLY and CDR2 is FYNNEI.

CDR3 sequence: CASATGIGNTIYF. The DNA of the CDR3 is TGTGCCAGTGCGACAGGGATCGGAAACACCATATATTTT. The rearrangement uses TRBV2 and TRBJ1-3, with 7 nucleotides matching TRBD1. J was trimmed by 4 bases and V by 9 bases; bases with no gene match: 6. Germline V gene data show CDR1 as SNHLY and CDR2 as FYNNEI. The CDR3 is made up of 13 amino acids.

This clone showed up just a few times. This chain joins TRBV19 and TRBJ2-5, with a possible D match to TRBD2 (7 bases). This CDR3 spans 16 amino acids. The germline V and J ends were trimmed by 9 bases and 3 bases, with 23 bases remaining between them. The germline V gene has CDR1 LNHDA and CDR2 SQIVND (reference sequence). The CDR3 loop reads CASRGGGALGEETQYF. In nucleotides, the CDR3 is TGTGCCAGCCGAGGGGGAGGGGCCCTGGGGGAAGAGACCCAGTACTTC.

The rearrangement joins TRBV28 to TRBJ1-5; D gene unclear. V gave up 5 bases and J gave up 6 bases, with 14 bases separating them. The CDR3 consists of 14 residues. Germline V lookup: CDR1 MDHEN, CDR2 SYDVKM. The CDR3 coding sequence is TGTGCCAGCAGTGGTGAGAGTGGGCGTCAGCCCCAGCATTTT. It codes for CASSGESGRQPQHF.

The CDR3 DNA reads as TGTGCCACCAGTGACTCAGACATGCCGAACTATGGCTACACCTTC. It yields the protein CATSDSDMPNYGYTF. This chain uses TRBV24-1 with TRBJ1-2, with D unresolved. The CDR3 runs 15 residues. CDR1 and CDR2 from the germline V gene are KGHDR and SFDVKD. Trimming stripped 4 bases from V and 2 bases from J, with 13 bases between.

The chain is built from TRBV7-9 and TRBJ2-7, with 7 bases identical to TRBD1. Germline CDR1 SEHNR, CDR2 FQNEAQ (reference sequence). V lost 5 bases, J lost 2 bases, and 6 bases stayed unmatched. The CDR3 sequence is 14 residues long. CDR3 sequence (DNA): TGTGCCAGCAGCGAAGACAGGGCACCCTACGAGCAGTACTTC. It specifies CASSEDRAPYEQYF.

This clone was found once. V gene TRBV7-9 combines with J gene TRBJ1-6, with 7 bases identical to TRBD1. Looked up from germline, CDR1 is SEHNR and CDR2 is FQNEAQ (reference sequence). V lost 5 bases, J lost 9 bases, and 7 bases stayed unmatched. The CDR3 totals 14 residues. The CDR3: CASSPGTDFSPLHF. CDR3 coding DNA: TGTGCCAGCAGCCCTGGGACAGACTTTTCACCCCTCCACTTT.

Details on this clone: The junction departs from the called germline gene at one end, perhaps through a read error. V gene TRBV19 combines with J gene TRBJ2-3; D gene ambiguous. CDR3 length equals 14 residues. CDR1 and CDR2 from the germline V gene are LNHDA and SQIVND (reference sequence). The CDR3 DNA is TGTGCCTCCAAAACGGACCCAAGCAGAGATACGCAGTATTTT. It encodes CASKTDPSRDTQYF. The full variable domain, with the rest looked up from reference TRBV19 and TRBJ2-3, is DGGITQSPKYLFRKEGQNVTLSCEQNLNHDAMYWYRQDPGQGLRLIYYSQIVNDFQKGDIAEGYSVSREKKESFPLTVTSAQKNPTAFYLCASKTDPSRDTQYFGPGTRLTVL.

The rearrangement uses TRBV6-1 and TRBJ1-1; 7 bases are a match to TRBD1. J was trimmed by 0 bases and V by 0 bases; bases with no gene match: 7. This CDR3 spans 17 amino acids. Germline CDR1 MNHNS, CDR2 SASEGT. In DNA form, the CDR3 reads TGTGCCAGCAGTGAAGCGCCGGGGACAGCTATGAACACTGAAGCTTTCTTT. Amino acid sequence: CASSEAPGTAMNTEAFF.

This clone appeared a single time. The chain uses TRBV5-6 and TRBJ2-7, with D tentatively TRBD1 (6 bases). V lost 3 bases, J lost 2 bases, and 18 bases lay in between. Germline-derived CDR1 and CDR2 are SGHDT and YYEEEE. The CDR3 runs to 16 residues. The CDR3 coding sequence is TGTGCCAGCAGCTCGCCGAAGATGGGGGCCCCCTACGAGCAGTACTTC. Translating gives CASSSPKMGAPYEQYF.

The V gene is TRBV5-6, the J gene TRBJ1-5, with 7 bases fitting TRBD1. The CDR3 runs 15 residues. Germline V gives CDR1 SGHDT, CDR2 YYEEEE. The V gene end was trimmed by 2 bases and the J gene end by 6 bases; junction bases not matched to a gene: 8. CDR3 protein: CASSFQAGGFQPQHF. The CDR3 DNA sequence: TGTGCCAGCAGCTTTCAGGCAGGGGGTTTTCAGCCCCAGCATTTT.

This rearrangement joins TRBV2 to TRBJ2-3; 8 bases map to TRBD2. This CDR3 comprises 19 residues. The germline V gene has CDR1 SNHLY and CDR2 FYNNEI. With 2 bases clipped from V and 0 bases from J, the junction kept 13 bases outside the gene matches. The CDR3 sequence: CASSEWMAGGPSSTDTQYF. CDR3 coding DNA: TGTGCCAGCAGTGAATGGATGGCGGGGGGCCCTTCTAGCACAGATACGCAGTATTTT.

The genes are TRBV7-8 and TRBJ2-1, with D hard to call. The V end lost 6 bases, the J end lost 9 bases, and 18 bases lay between the germline ends. The length of the CDR3 is 14 residues. Germline V gene data show CDR1 as SGHVS and CDR2 as FQNEAQ. This CDR3 reads CASRTGPTRAEQFF. The DNA for the CDR3 is TGTGCCAGCAGGACCGGGCCCACACGGGCTGAGCAGTTCTTC.

The CDR3 region is CASSLVGTADGYTF. CDR3 DNA: TGTGCCAGCAGCTTAGTGGGGACAGCTGATGGCTACACCTTC. The J gene is TRBJ1-2, the V gene TRBV11-2; TRBD1 agrees at 7 bases. Germline values: CDR1 SGHAT, CDR2 FQNNGV. V lost 1 base, J lost 6 bases, and 5 bases stayed unmatched. The CDR3 is 14 amino acids.

The rearrangement uses TRBV4-2 and TRBJ1-4, with D tentatively TRBD1 (6 bases). The V gene lost 2 bases and the J gene lost 8 bases, with 15 bases spanning the gap. Germline lookup yields CDR1 LGHNA and CDR2 YNFKEQ. This CDR3 has 15 residues. The CDR3: CASSQKGRGGEKLFF. The CDR3 coding sequence is TGTGCCAGCAGCCAAAAGGGCAGGGGAGGAGAAAAACTGTTTTTT.

CDR3 coding DNA: TGTGCCATCAGTGAGTCGAGACAGTTGAACACTGAAGCTTTCTTT. Amino acid sequence: CAISESRQLNTEAFF. The chain combines TRBV10-3 with TRBJ1-1; possible D gene TRBD1, 5 bases. V gave up 0 bases and J gave up 0 bases, with 8 bases separating them. CDR3 size: 15 residues. The germline V gene encodes CDR1 ENHRY and CDR2 SYGVKD.

V gene TRBV30 combines with J gene TRBJ2-2; D not resolved. There are 14 residues in the CDR3. CDR1 and CDR2 from the germline V gene are GTSNPN and SVGIG (reference sequence). Trimming took 0 bases from V and 3 from J, leaving 8 bases between them. CDR3: CAWSVRSYTGELFF. In DNA, the CDR3 is TGTGCCTGGAGTGTTCGGTCCTACACCGGGGAGCTGTTTTTT.